Each of the 10 T cell receptor beta chains below was sequenced from the same sample in a study of T cells in Graves' hyperthyroidism and ophthalmopathy. The investigators amplified TCR beta CDR3 regions from RNA transcripts. HTBI primers were employed in a first-round RT-PCR of the TCR CDR3. TCRdb analysed the multiplex PCR reads with MiXCR anew, one entry per CDR3 protein. Among hundreds of thousands of distinct CDR3 sequences listed, about two fifths were seen once. Sample: blood. These receptors came from a man younger than 35 with Graves' hyperthyroidism.

To note about this clonotype: The conserved closing phenylalanine or tryptophan is absent in this CDR3, likely reflecting a read error. No DNA is shown, since the ends of the CDR3 on it are uncertain; the CDR3 is the one TCRdb lists. The chain joins TRBV10-3 to TRBJ2-5; TRBD2 is the table's D call, not checked against the DNA. From germline, CDR1 is ENHRY and CDR2 SYGVKD. From its first to its last residue, the CDR3 has 9 amino acids. CDR3 loop: CAISESGGS.

Remarks on this clonotype: The junction shows a germline mismatch at one end, possibly a read error. The chain uses TRBV7-2 and TRBJ1-2; perhaps TRBD1 as D (6 bases). Germline V lookup: CDR1 SGHTA, CDR2 FQGNSA. The CDR3 consists of 18 residues. The CDR3 bases are TGTGCCAACAGCTTAGCCAAAGGGGGAACGGAGGTTAACTATGGCTACACCTTC. This gives the protein CANSLAKGGTEVNYGYTF.

This chain joins TRBV12-3 or TRBV12-4 and TRBJ1-2, with TRBD1 matching 9 bases. This CDR3 spans 18 amino acids. The trim removed 3 bases at V and 8 bases at J, leaving 19 bases unmatched. This chain's CDR3 is CASSFVVGATGGKEGYTF. DNA of the CDR3: TGTGCCAGCAGTTTTGTCGTAGGGGCGACAGGGGGGAAGGAAGGCTACACCTTC.

The CDR3 reads CASIPDRVGGYTF. The CDR3 coding sequence is TGTGCCAGCATCCCGGACAGGGTAGGCGGCTACACCTTC. The V and J genes are TRBV7-9 and TRBJ1-2; 8 nucleotides align to TRBD1. Germline V gene data show CDR1 as SEHNR and CDR2 as FQNEAQ (reference sequence). The CDR3 runs to 13 residues. V shed 7 bases and J 8 bases; nucleotides not matched to a gene: 9.

This clonotype was seen a few times. The chain joins TRBV6-5 to TRBJ1-1; D might be TRBD1 (6 bases). V lost 6 bases, J lost 4 bases, and 12 bases lay in between. This CDR3 region has 13 residues. CDR1 and CDR2 from the germline V gene are MNHEY and SVGAGI. CDR3 sequence reads: CASSYGQTTEAFF. CDR3 nucleotides: TGTGCCAGCAGCTATGGACAGACCACTGAAGCTTTCTTT.

The chain links TRBV5-1 to TRBJ2-7; TRBD1 aligns across 9 bases. The J segment lost 0 bases and the V segment lost 6 bases, leaving 7 bases of the junction unmatched. Germline V gives CDR1 SGHRS, CDR2 YFSETQ. The CDR3 runs 15 residues. The CDR3 DNA reads as TGCGCCAGCAACCTGGGACAGGGAAGCTCCTACGAGCAGTACTTC. It yields the protein CASNLGQGSSYEQYF.

The chain employs TRBV20-1 and TRBJ2-7; weak D call: TRBD1 (6 bases). This CDR3 comprises 14 residues. The ends were cut back, 4 bases at V and 2 bases at J, with 15 bases in the middle. CDR1 is DFQATT, CDR2 SNEGSKA, per germline (reference sequence). CDR3 in amino acids: CSATSPDRTYEQYF. The DNA of the CDR3 is TGCAGTGCTACCTCGCCCGACAGGACCTACGAGCAGTACTTC.

J is TRBJ1-5 and V is TRBV20-1, with D perhaps TRBD1 (5 bases). Germline V gene data show CDR1 as DFQATT and CDR2 as SNEGSKA (reference sequence). With 5 bases removed from V and 7 bases from J, the gap between germline ends came to 18 bases. There are 14 residues in the CDR3. In DNA, the CDR3 is TGCAGTGCTTTATCTGGGGGGAGAGGCCAGCCCCAGCATTTT. It is translated as CSALSGGRGQPQHF.

This clonotype has just a few counts. The genes are TRBV19 and TRBJ1-1; D uncertain. CDR3 length: 9 amino acids. Germline CDR1 is LNHDA and CDR2 is SQIVND (reference sequence). The CDR3 DNA follows: TGTGCAGCGAACACTGAAGCTTTCTTT. It encodes CAANTEAFF. Filled out from reference TRBV19 and TRBJ1-1, the complete variable domain reads DGGITQSPKYLFRKEGQNVTLSCEQNLNHDAMYWYRQDPGQGLRLIYYSQIVNDFQKGDIAEGYSVSREKKESFPLTVTSAQKNPTAFYLCAANTEAFFGQGTRLTVV.

This chain uses TRBV5-7 with TRBJ1-1; D is perhaps TRBD1 (5 bases). Being an ORF, TRBV5-7 has a function that is uncertain. The CDR3 spans 16 residues. V was trimmed by 5 bases and J by 1 base, leaving 18 bases between them. The CDR3 DNA follows: TGTGCCAGCAGACTCATCCGGGAGGGGAAGAACACTGAAGCTTTCTTT. Protein: CASRLIREGKNTEAFF.